This entry lists 22 T cell receptor beta chains sequenced from one sample in a study. TCRdb called the RT-PCR reads again in MiXCR, with one record for every CDR3 protein. The sample comprises about 700,000 distinct CDR3 sequences, 13% to 15% of which are singletons, and roughly 3.6% rests with the top ten. Sample: memory CD4+ T cells from blood. The receptors originated from a female donor in good health, serving as a healthy control.

This clonotype was observed a few times. V and J are TRBV2 and TRBJ2-1, with 10 bases that match TRBD2. The CDR3 runs 16 residues. V shed 7 bases, J shed 6 bases, and the junction held 12 bases outside the gene matches. Per the germline V gene, CDR1 is SNHLY and CDR2 is FYNNEI. The CDR3 is CASTTLGLAGANEQFF. In nucleotides, the CDR3 is TGTGCCAGCACCACCCTGGGGCTAGCGGGGGCCAATGAGCAGTTCTTC. Full variable domain (outside the CDR3, taken from reference TRBV2 and TRBJ2-1): EPEVTQTPSHQVTQMGQEVILRCVPISNHLYFYWYRQILGQKVEFLVSFYNNEISEKSEIFDDQFSVERPDGSNFTLKIRSTKLEDSAMYFCASTTLGLAGANEQFFGPGTRLTVL.

This clonotype was detected a few times. This rearrangement joins TRBV12-3 or TRBV12-4 to TRBJ2-4; D possibly corresponds to TRBD2 (6 bases). V lost 3 bases and J lost 1, with 16 bases in between. The CDR3 loop spans 17 amino acids. The CDR3 loop is CASSFRPGSSAKNIQYF. CDR3 nucleotides: TGTGCCAGCAGTTTCCGCCCCGGGAGTAGTGCCAAAAACATTCAGTACTTC.

This clonotype was picked up one time. Compared with germline, one end of the junction differs, possibly owing to a read error. V is TRBV6-6 and J is TRBJ2-7, with D perhaps TRBD2 (6 bases). The CDR3 extends over 17 amino acids. Germline V lookup: CDR1 MNHNY, CDR2 SVGAGI (reference sequence). DNA of the CDR3: TGTGCCAGCAGCCGCCGGGCGGGCTCAACCTCCGGAGGGGAGCAGCACTTC. The encoded protein is CASSRRAGSTSGGEQHF.

The chain is built from TRBV4-1 and TRBJ2-2, with D maybe TRBD1 (6 bases). Deletions cut 1 base from V and 8 bases from J, with 11 bases between. The germline gives CDR1 MGHRA, CDR2 YSYEKL. This CDR3 region has 14 residues. This chain's CDR3 is CASSQVGGRGELFF. The CDR3 region has the DNA TGCGCCAGCAGCCAAGTTGGGGGCCGGGGGGAGCTGTTTTTT.

This clonotype was observed at least ten times. The chain links TRBV6-5 to TRBJ1-4; D is unclear. This CDR3 spans 12 amino acids. Per germline, CDR1 MNHEY and CDR2 SVGAGI. The V gene lost 4 bases and the J gene lost 8 bases, with 8 bases spanning the gap. The CDR3 bases are TGTGCCAGCAGTTTCGGTGACGAAAAACTGTTTTTT. Encoded protein: CASSFGDEKLFF.

This clonotype has only a few counts. The V gene is TRBV20-1, the J gene TRBJ2-1; a possible D gene is TRBD2 (6 bases). Germline CDR1 reads DFQATT; CDR2 reads SNEGSKA (reference sequence). The CDR3 consists of 14 residues. The V and J ends lost 5 bases and 5 bases respectively, with 16 bases between them. CDR3 in amino acids: CSALPAGSDNEQFF. The DNA for the CDR3 is TGCAGTGCTCTCCCGGCGGGGTCGGACAATGAGCAGTTCTTC.

Ten or more counts support this clonotype. V is TRBV20-1 and J is TRBJ1-6; 10 nucleotides match TRBD1. The CDR3 spans 15 residues. CDR1 and CDR2 from the germline V gene are DFQATT and SNEGSKA (reference sequence). V was pared by 0 bases and J by 10 bases, with 6 bases of the junction left unmatched. This CDR3 is CSARDPGQGKSPLHF. In DNA form, the CDR3 reads TGCAGTGCTAGAGATCCGGGACAGGGGAAGTCACCCCTCCACTTT.

In this sample, this clonotype turned up a few times. Written as DNA, the CDR3 is TGTGCCACAAAGAAGGCGGGTGGTGAGCAGTTCTTC. It codes for CATKKAGGEQFF. The V gene is TRBV24-1, the J gene TRBJ2-1; TRBD2 is a possible D gene (5 bases). V was cut by 10 bases and J by 9 bases, with 15 bases left in between. CDR1 KGHDR and CDR2 SFDVKD come from the germline V gene. The CDR3 is made up of 12 amino acids.

The chain links TRBV12-5 to TRBJ1-1; D gene uncertain. Germline CDR1 and CDR2: LGHNT and FRNRAP. The length of the CDR3 is 13 residues. Trimming removed 5 bases from V and 6 bases from J, with 13 bases in between. CDR3 amino acids: CASGREGGSEAFF. The CDR3 bases are TGTGCTAGTGGTCGTGAGGGCGGTTCTGAAGCTTTCTTT.

This clonotype was seen a few times. The chain's CDR3 is CSARDYPRELAGGYEQYF. CDR3 DNA sequence: TGCAGTGCTAGAGATTATCCCCGGGAACTAGCGGGAGGTTACGAGCAGTACTTC. V usage is TRBV20-1 and J usage is TRBJ2-7; TRBD2 matches 12 bases. The CDR3 has 18 amino acids. Germline lookup yields CDR1 DFQATT and CDR2 SNEGSKA (reference sequence). V shed 0 bases and J 4 bases; nucleotides not matched to a gene: 13.

This clonotype was recorded at least ten times. The chain uses TRBV4-3 and TRBJ2-1; TRBD2 matches 10 bases. Germline loops: CDR1 LGHNA, CDR2 YSLEER. The V segment lost 2 bases and the J segment 7 bases; nucleotides outside the gene matches: 8. The length of the CDR3 is 16 residues. CDR3 sequence (DNA): TGCGCCAGCAGCCAAACCCTAGCGGGAGATCTGAATGAGCAGTTCTTC. Translating gives CASSQTLAGDLNEQFF.

This clonotype was observed a few times. The chain uses TRBV5-5 and TRBJ2-1; 13 nucleotides align to TRBD2. The V segment lost 3 bases and the J segment 1 base; nucleotides outside the gene matches: 7. Germline CDR1 and CDR2: SGHKS and YYEKEE (reference sequence). The CDR3 spans 18 residues. The chain's CDR3 is CASSSLAGGRSSYNEQFF. In nucleotides, the CDR3 is TGTGCCAGCAGCTCACTAGCGGGGGGGCGTTCGTCCTACAATGAGCAGTTCTTC.

This clonotype was picked up many times. V usage is TRBV7-2 and J usage is TRBJ2-5, with D possibly being TRBD1 (6 bases). There are 15 residues in the CDR3. Trimming took off 6 bases at V and 2 bases at J, with 16 bases between the two ends. Germline lookup yields CDR1 SGHTA and CDR2 FQGNSA. The CDR3 DNA is TGTGCCAGCAGTACCGGGACATCCTTACAAGAGACCCAGTACTTC. Amino acid sequence: CASSTGTSLQETQYF.

This clonotype has ten or more counts. The genes are TRBV6-4 and TRBJ2-1, with 8 bases matching TRBD2. CDR1 and CDR2 from the germline V gene are MRHNA and SNTAGT. The CDR3 extends over 17 amino acids. The V gene end was trimmed by 0 bases and the J gene end by 6 bases; junction bases not matched to a gene: 10. The CDR3 reads CASSDSIGGRLINEQFF. Written as DNA, the CDR3 is TGTGCCAGCAGTGACTCGATAGGCGGGAGGCTTATCAATGAGCAGTTCTTC.

This clonotype was seen a few times. This chain joins TRBV7-2 and TRBJ2-3; D assignment may be TRBD1 or TRBD2 (7 bases each). The germline CDR1 and CDR2 sequences are SGHTA and FQGNSA. The CDR3 has 16 amino acids. V shed 5 bases and J shed 8 bases, with 23 bases lying between them. DNA of the CDR3: TGTGCCAGCAGCCCAGGGGGGGAGACTAGCCTCGGTACGCAGTATTTT. Translated, it gives CASSPGGETSLGTQYF.

The sample holds many counts of this clonotype. V usage is TRBV30 and J usage is TRBJ2-7; D is possibly TRBD1 (6 bases). Germline V CDR1 and CDR2: GTSNPN, SVGIG (reference sequence). Trimming shortened V by 0 bases and J by 0 bases, and 12 bases separated the two germline ends. There are 15 residues in the CDR3. CDR3 region: CAWSVRAGASYEQYF. CDR3 DNA sequence: TGTGCCTGGAGTGTCAGGGCAGGGGCCTCCTACGAGCAGTACTTC.

This clonotype showed up many times. The V call is TRBV10-3, the J call TRBJ2-3, with 8 bases lining up with TRBD2. Germline loops: CDR1 ENHRY, CDR2 SYGVKD. The CDR3 totals 14 residues. The junction had 7 bases not matched to a gene; V was cut back by 7 bases and J by 4 bases. This CDR3 reads CAINPGLGADTQYF. In DNA, the CDR3 is TGTGCCATCAACCCGGGACTAGGGGCAGATACGCAGTATTTT.

This clonotype was seen a handful of times. This chain links TRBV29-1 with TRBJ2-3; TRBD2 matches at 9 bases. The length of the CDR3 is 14 residues. Germline V gives CDR1 SQVTM, CDR2 ANQGSEA. Trimming at V came to 4 bases and at J to 4 bases, leaving 6 bases not matched to a gene. CDR3 protein: CSVGLAGTPDTQYF. The CDR3 nucleotides read TGCAGCGTTGGGCTAGCGGGAACCCCAGATACGCAGTATTTT.

This clonotype came up a few times. The chain is built from TRBV29-1 and TRBJ1-1; 8 nucleotides align to TRBD1. V lost 7 bases and J lost 0; bases outside the gene matches: 10. Germline lookup yields CDR1 SQVTM and CDR2 ANQGSEA. The length of the CDR3 is 15 residues. CDR3: CSGRTGSPLNTEAFF. The DNA of the CDR3 is TGCAGCGGTCGGACAGGGAGCCCTCTGAACACTGAAGCTTTCTTT.

The sample holds many counts of this clonotype. The chain uses TRBV12-3 or TRBV12-4 and TRBJ2-4, with 7 bases lining up with TRBD2. CDR3 length equals 12 residues. V was pared by 6 bases and J by 7 bases, with 3 bases of the junction left unmatched. This CDR3 reads CASRTSLNIQYF. The CDR3 DNA reads TGTGCCAGCAGGACTAGCTTGAACATTCAGTACTTC.

In DNA, the CDR3 is TGTGCCAGCAGCTCCTGGACAGGGCCTACTGAAGCTTTCTTT. It is translated as CASSSWTGPTEAFF. This sequence joins TRBV7-2 and TRBJ1-1; the match to TRBD1 covers 8 bases. The CDR3 extends over 14 amino acids. The trim removed 4 bases at V and 5 bases at J, leaving 6 bases unmatched. CDR1 is SGHTA, CDR2 FQGNSA, per germline.

V usage is TRBV18 and J usage is TRBJ2-2, with 11 bases that match TRBD1. Germline V CDR1 and CDR2: KGHSH, LQKENI. The V and J ends lost 2 bases and 7 bases, in that order; junction bases with no gene match: 9. The CDR3 loop spans 17 amino acids. The CDR3 is CASSPLPGQGAGGELFF. DNA for the CDR3: TGTGCCAGCTCACCATTACCAGGACAGGGGGCTGGCGGGGAGCTGTTTTTT.